A single sample is the source of the 9 T cell receptor beta chains below, sequenced in a study of blood T cell repertoires in COVID-19. Produced via immunoSEQ multiplex PCR; TCRdb's table is partial and in-frame only. The sample includes 200,000 to 250,000 clones, roughly nine tenths of them seen just once. The source material was peripheral blood. The receptor source for this set is a woman aged 45 to 65 with acute or convalescent COVID-19.

This chain links TRBV28 with TRBJ1-6; tentative D call: TRBD1 (6 bases). Looked up from germline, CDR1 is MDHEN and CDR2 is SYDVKM. The ends were cut back, 6 bases at V and 9 bases at J, with 12 bases in the middle. This CDR3 is 13 amino acids long. The CDR3 loop reads CASSRGYGSPLHF. The CDR3 nucleotides read TGTGCCAGCAGCAGGGGCTACGGTTCACCCCTCCACTTT.

The chain employs TRBV5-4 and TRBJ2-3; no definite D call. This CDR3 has 16 residues. Germline-derived CDR1 and CDR2 are SGHNT and YYREEE (reference sequence). The V end was cut by 3 bases, the J end by 0 bases, with 14 bases between. This chain's CDR3 is CASSSPRAGSTDTQYF. CDR3 DNA sequence: TGTGCCAGCAGCTCACCTCGTGCCGGTAGCACAGATACGCAGTATTTT.

The rearrangement uses TRBV24-1 and TRBJ2-1; 14 positions agree with TRBD2. Per germline, CDR1 KGHDR and CDR2 SFDVKD. The J segment lost 8 bases and the V segment lost 5 bases, leaving 4 bases of the junction unmatched. This CDR3 has 15 residues. This chain's CDR3 is CATSVGLAGVYEQFF. DNA for the CDR3: TGTGCCACCAGTGTGGGACTAGCGGGGGTCTATGAGCAGTTCTTC.

The genes are TRBV19 and TRBJ2-7; the D gene is possibly TRBD1 (6 bases). Germline V gene data show CDR1 as LNHDA and CDR2 as SQIVND (reference sequence). The length of the CDR3 is 13 residues. With 5 bases removed from V and 7 bases from J, the gap between germline ends came to 15 bases. CDR3 protein: CASSFTGPGEQYF. CDR3 coding DNA: TGTGCCAGTAGTTTCACAGGGCCGGGGGAGCAGTACTTC.

The gene calls are TRBV7-2 and TRBJ2-3; no reliable D call. Trimming shortened V by 3 bases and J by 0 bases, and 7 bases separated the two germline ends. Germline V CDR1 and CDR2: SGHTA, FQGNSA. There are 14 residues in the CDR3. CDR3 DNA: TGTGCCAGCAGCTTTTCTCCTAGCACAGATACGCAGTATTTT. It codes for CASSFSPSTDTQYF.

This chain joins TRBV7-2 and TRBJ1-5, with D perhaps matching TRBD1 (6 bases). V was clipped by 5 bases and J by 7 bases, with 15 bases between them. This CDR3 is 14 amino acids long. Germline V gene data show CDR1 as SGHTA and CDR2 as FQGNSA. CDR3 sequence: CASSQQGLGQPQHF. The DNA of the CDR3 is TGTGCCAGCAGCCAACAGGGTTTAGGGCAGCCCCAGCATTTT. The full variable domain, with the rest looked up from reference TRBV7-2 and TRBJ1-5, is GAGVSQSPSNKVTEKGKDVELRCDPISGHTALYWYRQSLGQGLEFLIYFQGNSAPDKSGLPSDRFSAERTGGSVSTLTIQRTQQEDSAVYLCASSQQGLGQPQHFGDGTRLSIL.

J is TRBJ2-7 and V is TRBV7-2, with 9 bases aligning to TRBD2. CDR3 length: 15 amino acids. V shed 0 bases, J shed 5 bases, and the junction held 5 bases outside the gene matches. Germline CDR1 and CDR2: SGHTA and FQGNSA. The CDR3, as DNA: TGTGCCAGCAGCTTAGCGACTAGCGGATGGGACGAGCAGTACTTC. This codes for CASSLATSGWDEQYF.

The chain combines TRBV7-2 with TRBJ2-1; TRBD2 aligns across 7 bases. The CDR3 runs 15 residues. Germline V gene data show CDR1 as SGHTA and CDR2 as FQGNSA. J lost 4 bases, V lost 3 bases, and 6 bases had no gene match. CDR3: CASSFGAGPYNEQFF. The CDR3 region has the DNA TGTGCCAGCAGCTTCGGAGCGGGGCCTTACAATGAGCAGTTCTTC. The whole variable domain, remainder taken from reference TRBV7-2 and TRBJ2-1, is GAGVSQSPSNKVTEKGKDVELRCDPISGHTALYWYRQSLGQGLEFLIYFQGNSAPDKSGLPSDRFSAERTGGSVSTLTIQRTQQEDSAVYLCASSFGAGPYNEQFFGPGTRLTVL.

V usage is TRBV5-5 and J usage is TRBJ1-4; weak D call: TRBD1 (6 bases). Trimming left V 7 bases short and J 7 bases short, with 14 bases between. This CDR3 region has 13 residues. Germline assignment: CDR1 SGHKS and CDR2 YYEKEE (reference sequence). CDR3 sequence reads: CASRRGGGEKLFF. CDR3 nucleotides: TGTGCCAGCCGCAGGGGCGGAGGTGAAAAACTGTTTTTT.